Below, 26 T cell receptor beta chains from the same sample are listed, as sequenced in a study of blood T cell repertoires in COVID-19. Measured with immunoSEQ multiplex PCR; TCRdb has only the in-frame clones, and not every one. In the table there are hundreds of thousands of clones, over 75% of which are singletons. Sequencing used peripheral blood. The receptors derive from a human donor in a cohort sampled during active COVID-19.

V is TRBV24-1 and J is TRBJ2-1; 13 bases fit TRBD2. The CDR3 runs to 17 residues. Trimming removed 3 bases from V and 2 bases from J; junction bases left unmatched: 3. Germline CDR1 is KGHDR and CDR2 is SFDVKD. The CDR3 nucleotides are TGTGCCACCAGTGATCTGACTAGCGGGGGGACCTACAATGAGCAGTTCTTC. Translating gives CATSDLTSGGTYNEQFF.

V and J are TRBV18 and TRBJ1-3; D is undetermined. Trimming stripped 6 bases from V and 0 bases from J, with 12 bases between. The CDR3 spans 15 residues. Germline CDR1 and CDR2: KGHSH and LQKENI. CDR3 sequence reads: CASSKESASGNTIYF. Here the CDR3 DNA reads TGTGCCAGCTCCAAGGAGTCGGCCTCTGGAAACACCATATATTTT.

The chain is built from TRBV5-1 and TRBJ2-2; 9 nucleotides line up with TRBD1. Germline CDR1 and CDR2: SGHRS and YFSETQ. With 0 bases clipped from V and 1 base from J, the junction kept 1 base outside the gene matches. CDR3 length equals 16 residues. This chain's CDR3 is CASSLDRGRNTGELFF. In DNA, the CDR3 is TGCGCCAGCAGCTTGGACAGGGGGCGGAACACCGGGGAGCTGTTTTTT.

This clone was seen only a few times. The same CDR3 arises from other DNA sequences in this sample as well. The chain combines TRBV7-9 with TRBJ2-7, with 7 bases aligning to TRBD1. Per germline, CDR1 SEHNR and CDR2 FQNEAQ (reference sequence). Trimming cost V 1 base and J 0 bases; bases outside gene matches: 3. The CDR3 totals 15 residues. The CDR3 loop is CASSLGTGFSYEQYF. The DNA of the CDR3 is TGTGCCAGCAGCTTAGGGACAGGTTTCTCCTACGAGCAGTACTTC.

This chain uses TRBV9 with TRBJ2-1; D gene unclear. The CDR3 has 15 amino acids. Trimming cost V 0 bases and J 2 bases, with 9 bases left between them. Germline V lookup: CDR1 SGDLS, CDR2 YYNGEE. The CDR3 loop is CASSVESSTYNEQFF. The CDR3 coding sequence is TGTGCCAGCAGCGTAGAGTCTAGTACCTACAATGAGCAGTTCTTC.

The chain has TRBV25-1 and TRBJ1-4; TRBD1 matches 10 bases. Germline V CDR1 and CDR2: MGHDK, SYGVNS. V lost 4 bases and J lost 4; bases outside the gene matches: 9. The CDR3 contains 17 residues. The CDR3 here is CASSGWTGGHLNEKLFF. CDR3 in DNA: TGTGCCAGCAGTGGCTGGACAGGGGGGCATCTTAATGAAAAACTGTTTTTT.

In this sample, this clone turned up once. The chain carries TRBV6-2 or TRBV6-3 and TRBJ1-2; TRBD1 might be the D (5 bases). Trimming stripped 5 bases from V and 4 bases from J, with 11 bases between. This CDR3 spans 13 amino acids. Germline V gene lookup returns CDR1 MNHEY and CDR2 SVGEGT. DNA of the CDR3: TGTGCCAGCAGTCGCGCAGACAGCTATGGCTACACCTTC. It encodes CASSRADSYGYTF.

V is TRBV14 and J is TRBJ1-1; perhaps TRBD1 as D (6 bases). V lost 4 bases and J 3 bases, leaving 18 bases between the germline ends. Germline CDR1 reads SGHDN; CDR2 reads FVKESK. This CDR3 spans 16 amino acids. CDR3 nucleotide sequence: TGTGCCAGCAGCCGGGAGGGGGGAGGACGGTACACTGAAGCTTTCTTT. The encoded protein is CASSREGGGRYTEAFF. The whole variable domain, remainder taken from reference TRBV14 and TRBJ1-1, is EAGVTQFPSHSVIEKGQTVTLRCDPISGHDNLYWYRRVMGKEIKFLLHFVKESKQDESGMPNNRFLAERTGGTYSTLKVQPAELEDSGVYFCASSREGGGRYTEAFFGQGTRLTVV.

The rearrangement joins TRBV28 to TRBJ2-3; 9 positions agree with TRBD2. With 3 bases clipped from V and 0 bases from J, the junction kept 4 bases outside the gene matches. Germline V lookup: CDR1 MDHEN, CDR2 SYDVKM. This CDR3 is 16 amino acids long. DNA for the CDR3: TGTGCCAGCAGTTTGACTAGCGGAACTAGCACAGATACGCAGTATTTT. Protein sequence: CASSLTSGTSTDTQYF.

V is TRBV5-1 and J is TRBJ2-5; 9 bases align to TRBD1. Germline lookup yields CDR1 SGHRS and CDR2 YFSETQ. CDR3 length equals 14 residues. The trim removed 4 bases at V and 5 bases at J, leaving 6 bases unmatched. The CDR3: CASSVTGGRETQYF. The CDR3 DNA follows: TGCGCCAGCAGCGTTACAGGGGGCCGGGAGACCCAGTACTTC.

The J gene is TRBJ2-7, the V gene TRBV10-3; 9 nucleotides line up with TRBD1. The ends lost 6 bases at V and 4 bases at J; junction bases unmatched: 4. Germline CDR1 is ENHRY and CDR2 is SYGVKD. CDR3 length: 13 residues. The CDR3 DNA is TGTGCCATCAGGGCGACAGGGGGATACGAGCAGTACTTC. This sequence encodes CAIRATGGYEQYF.

CDR3 amino acids: CASSLEGGFGYTF. The CDR3 DNA is TGTGCCAGCAGCTTAGAGGGAGGGTTTGGCTACACCTTC. The chain carries TRBV7-2 and TRBJ1-2; no reliable D call. This CDR3 is built from 13 residues. V gave up 1 base and J gave up 7 bases, with 10 bases separating them. Germline lookup yields CDR1 SGHTA and CDR2 FQGNSA.

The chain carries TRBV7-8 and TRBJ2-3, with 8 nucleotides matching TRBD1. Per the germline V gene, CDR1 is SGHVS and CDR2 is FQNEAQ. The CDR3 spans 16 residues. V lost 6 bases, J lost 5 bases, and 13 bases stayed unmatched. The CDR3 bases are TGTGCCAGCAGACAAGGCAGGACAGGGCGGGTAGATACGCAGTATTTT. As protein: CASRQGRTGRVDTQYF.

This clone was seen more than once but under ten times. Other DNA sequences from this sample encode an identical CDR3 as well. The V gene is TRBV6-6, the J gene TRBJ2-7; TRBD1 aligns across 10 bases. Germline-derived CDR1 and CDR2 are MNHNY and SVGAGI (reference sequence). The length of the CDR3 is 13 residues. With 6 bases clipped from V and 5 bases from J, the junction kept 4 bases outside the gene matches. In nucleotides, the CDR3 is TGTGCCAGCAGCCAGACAGGGGGCGACGAGCAGTACTTC. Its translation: CASSQTGGDEQYF.

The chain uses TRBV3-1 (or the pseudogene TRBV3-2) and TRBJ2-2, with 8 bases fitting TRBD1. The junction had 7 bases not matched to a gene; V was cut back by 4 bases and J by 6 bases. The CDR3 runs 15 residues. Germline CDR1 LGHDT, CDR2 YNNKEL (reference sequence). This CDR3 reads CASSRQGSNAGELFF. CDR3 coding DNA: TGTGCCAGCAGCCGACAGGGGAGTAACGCCGGGGAGCTGTTTTTT.

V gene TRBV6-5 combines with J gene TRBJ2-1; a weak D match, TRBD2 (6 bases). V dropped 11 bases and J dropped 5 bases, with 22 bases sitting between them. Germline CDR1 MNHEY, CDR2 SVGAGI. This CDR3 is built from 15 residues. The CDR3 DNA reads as TGTGCCGTCGGGGGTTCGTTTGGGGGTGACAATGAGCAGTTCTTC. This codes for CAVGGSFGGDNEQFF.

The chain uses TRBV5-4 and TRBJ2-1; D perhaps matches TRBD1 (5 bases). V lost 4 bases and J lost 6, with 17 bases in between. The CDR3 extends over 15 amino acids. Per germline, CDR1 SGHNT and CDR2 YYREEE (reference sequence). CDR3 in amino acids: CASSVQDQYRNEQFF. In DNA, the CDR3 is TGTGCCAGCAGCGTACAGGACCAGTACCGCAATGAGCAGTTCTTC. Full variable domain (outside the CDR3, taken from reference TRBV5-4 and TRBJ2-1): ETGVTQSPTHLIKTRGQQVTLRCSSQSGHNTVSWYQQALGQGPQFIFQYYREEENGRGNFPPRFSGLQFPNYSSELNVNALELDDSALYLCASSVQDQYRNEQFFGPGTRLTVL.

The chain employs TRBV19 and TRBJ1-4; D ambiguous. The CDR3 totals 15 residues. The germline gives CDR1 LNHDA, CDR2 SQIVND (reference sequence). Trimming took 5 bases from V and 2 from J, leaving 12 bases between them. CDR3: CASSRHTTTNEKLFF. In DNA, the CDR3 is TGTGCCAGTAGTCGACATACCACGACTAATGAAAAACTGTTTTTT. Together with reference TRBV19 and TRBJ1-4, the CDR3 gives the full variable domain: DGGITQSPKYLFRKEGQNVTLSCEQNLNHDAMYWYRQDPGQGLRLIYYSQIVNDFQKGDIAEGYSVSREKKESFPLTVTSAQKNPTAFYLCASSRHTTTNEKLFFGSGTQLSVL.

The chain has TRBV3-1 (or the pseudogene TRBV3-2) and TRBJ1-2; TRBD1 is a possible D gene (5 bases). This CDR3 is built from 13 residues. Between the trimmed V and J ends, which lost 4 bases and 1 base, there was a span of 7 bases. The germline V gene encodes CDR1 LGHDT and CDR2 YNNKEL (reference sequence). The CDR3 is CASSRQHNYGYTF. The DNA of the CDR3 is TGTGCCAGCAGCCGACAGCATAACTATGGCTACACCTTC.

CDR3 sequence reads: CASSSSVYSYEQYF. CDR3 bases: TGTGCCAGCAGCTCTAGCGTATACTCCTACGAGCAGTACTTC. The rearrangement links TRBV7-9 to TRBJ2-7; perhaps TRBD2 as D (6 bases). The germline CDR1 and CDR2 sequences are SEHNR and FQNEAQ (reference sequence). The CDR3 runs 14 residues. Deletions cut 4 bases from V and 0 bases from J, with 10 bases between.

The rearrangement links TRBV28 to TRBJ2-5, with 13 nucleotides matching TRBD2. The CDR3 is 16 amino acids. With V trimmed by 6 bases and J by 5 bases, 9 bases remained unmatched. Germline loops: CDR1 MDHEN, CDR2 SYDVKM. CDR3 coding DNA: TGTGCCAGCAGCATACTAGCGGGGGGGCCTCGGGAGACCCAGTACTTC. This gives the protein CASSILAGGPRETQYF.

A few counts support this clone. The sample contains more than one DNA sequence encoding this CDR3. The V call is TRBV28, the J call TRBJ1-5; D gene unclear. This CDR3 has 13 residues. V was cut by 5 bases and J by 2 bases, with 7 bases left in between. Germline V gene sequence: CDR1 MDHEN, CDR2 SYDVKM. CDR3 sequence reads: CASSSSGNQPQHF. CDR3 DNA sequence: TGTGCCAGCAGTAGCAGCGGCAATCAGCCCCAGCATTTT.

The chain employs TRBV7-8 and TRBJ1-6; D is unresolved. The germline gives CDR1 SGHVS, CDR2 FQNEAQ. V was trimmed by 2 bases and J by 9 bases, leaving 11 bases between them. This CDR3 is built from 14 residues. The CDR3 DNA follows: TGTGCCAGCAGCTTAAACATTGCCGCTTCACCCCTCCACTTT. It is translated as CASSLNIAASPLHF.

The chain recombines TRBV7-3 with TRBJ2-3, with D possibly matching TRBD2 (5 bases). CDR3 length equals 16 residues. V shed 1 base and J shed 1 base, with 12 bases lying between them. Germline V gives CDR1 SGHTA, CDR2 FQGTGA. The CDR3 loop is CASSLKEGLGTDTQYF. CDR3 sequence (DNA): TGTGCCAGCAGCTTAAAAGAGGGTCTAGGCACAGATACGCAGTATTTT.

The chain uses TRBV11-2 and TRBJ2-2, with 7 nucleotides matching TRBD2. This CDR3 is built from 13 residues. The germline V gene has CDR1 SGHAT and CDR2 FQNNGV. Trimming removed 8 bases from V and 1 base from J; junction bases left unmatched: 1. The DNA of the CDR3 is TGTGCCAGCGGGGGGGTGAACACCGGGGAGCTGTTTTTT. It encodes CASGGVNTGELFF. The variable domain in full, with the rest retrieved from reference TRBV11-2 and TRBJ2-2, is EAGVAQSPRYKIIEKRQSVAFWCNPISGHATLYWYQQILGQGPKLLIQFQNNGVVDDSQLPKDRFSAERLKGVDSTLKIQPAKLEDSAVYLCASGGVNTGELFFGEGSRLTVL.

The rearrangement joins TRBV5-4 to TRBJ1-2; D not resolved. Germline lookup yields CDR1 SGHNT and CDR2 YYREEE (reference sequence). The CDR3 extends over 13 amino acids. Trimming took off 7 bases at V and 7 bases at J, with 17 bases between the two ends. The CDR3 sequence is CASSGSGQAGYTF. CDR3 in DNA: TGTGCCAGCTCAGGAAGCGGGCAGGCTGGCTACACCTTC.